This is a list of T cell receptor beta chains from one sample in a study of CD8+ T cells in alopecia areata. The protocol was immunoSEQ multiplex PCR, while the TCRdb copy is restricted to in-frame clones and leaves out a portion. This table holds a few hundred thousand clones, roughly two fifths found once. Sequenced material: CD4+ T cells sorted from blood, taken at approximately week 30, from a patient treated with tofacitinib. The origin of the receptors is a human donor with alopecia areata. CDR3s include the opening cysteine and the closing phenylalanine or tryptophan. The order of the fields is CDR3 protein, V gene, J gene.

cdr3_aa: CASSRQGSPLHF
v_call: TRBV6-1
j_call: TRBJ1-6

cdr3_aa: CASSQSPTGGAFF
v_call: TRBV7-3
j_call: TRBJ1-1

cdr3_aa: CASKQGAQPQHF
v_call: TRBV2
j_call: TRBJ1-5

cdr3_aa: CAWRHQGAGNTEAFF
v_call: TRBV30
j_call: TRBJ1-1

cdr3_aa: CASNEGTGTANTEAFF
v_call: TRBV9
j_call: TRBJ1-1

cdr3_aa: CASSRGTSDNNEQFF
v_call: TRBV7-2
j_call: TRBJ2-1

cdr3_aa: CASSSPGTGYGGEQFF
v_call: TRBV11-2
j_call: TRBJ2-1

cdr3_aa: CASSERPLRDSTKAFF
v_call: TRBV2
j_call: TRBJ1-1

cdr3_aa: CASSYSGGGYTF
v_call: TRBV6-5
j_call: TRBJ1-2

cdr3_aa: CASSWAYSGGVQETQYF
v_call: TRBV7-2
j_call: TRBJ2-5

cdr3_aa: CASGRDRGTGELFF
v_call: TRBV27
j_call: TRBJ2-2

cdr3_aa: CASSPGPWADTQYF
v_call: TRBV7-2
j_call: TRBJ2-3

cdr3_aa: CASSVGTSGRVPVGYTDTQYF
v_call: TRBV9
j_call: TRBJ2-3

cdr3_aa: CASSVRPGGSTNTGELFF
v_call: TRBV6-1
j_call: TRBJ2-2

cdr3_aa: CASSLGTGQPEQYF
v_call: TRBV7-3
j_call: TRBJ2-7

cdr3_aa: CASSSRGTTASEQYF
v_call: TRBV7-2
j_call: TRBJ2-7

cdr3_aa: CASSPTGSLYGYTF
v_call: TRBV27
j_call: TRBJ1-2

cdr3_aa: CAWSLYNEQFF
v_call: TRBV30
j_call: TRBJ2-1

cdr3_aa: CSVAAAGNTIYF
v_call: TRBV29-1
j_call: TRBJ1-3

cdr3_aa: CATDETNKPLHF
v_call: TRBV6-5
j_call: TRBJ1-6

cdr3_aa: CAWSLGQGLVGYTF
v_call: TRBV30
j_call: TRBJ1-2

cdr3_aa: CASSPTAGGNQPQHF
v_call: TRBV5-1
j_call: TRBJ1-5

cdr3_aa: CASTTGQRPPAGYTF
v_call: TRBV6-5
j_call: TRBJ1-2